These T cell receptor beta chains were read from a single sample in a study of blood T cell repertoires in COVID-19. Produced via immunoSEQ multiplex PCR; TCRdb's table is partial and in-frame only. The table lists about 150,000 clones, 65% to 90% of them singletons. Input material: peripheral blood. Receptors were obtained from a woman aged 45-65 years with acute or convalescent COVID-19. The CDR3 runs from the conserved cysteine through the conserved F or W. The D gene is left open where the match is weak.

v_call	cdr3_length	d_call	j_call	cdr3_aa
TRBV7-2	14	TRBD1	TRBJ2-3	CASSPDRGRDTQYF
TRBV5-1	16	TRBD2	TRBJ2-5	CASSFGPTSGSETQYF
TRBV19	18	NA	TRBJ2-6	CASSIEGPTGAGANVLTF
TRBV3-1/TRBV3-2	13	TRBD1	TRBJ2-7	CASGGDREYEQYF
TRBV5-1	14	TRBD2	TRBJ2-7	CASSEGGGRGTGCF
TRBV3-1/TRBV3-2	15	TRBD2	TRBJ2-2	CASSQGLAGFGELFF
TRBV27	14	NA	TRBJ1-1	CASSPTGFRPEAFF
TRBV7-8	15	TRBD1	TRBJ1-2	CASSPAAGQGMGYTF
TRBV10-1	15	NA	TRBJ2-2	CASSDGQRNTGELFF
TRBV9	13	NA	TRBJ2-1	CASSKATGDEQFF
TRBV12-3/TRBV12-4	12	NA	TRBJ2-3	CASSSGTDTQYF
TRBV6-5	15	NA	TRBJ2-7	CASSITGTDTYEQYF
TRBV21-1	17	NA	TRBJ2-7	CASSRSGGTLPDYEQYF
TRBV5-1	15	NA	TRBJ1-1	CASSFRSGMNTEAFF
TRBV14	15	NA	TRBJ2-3	CASSLRDIYVDTQYF
TRBV7-9	14	NA	TRBJ2-1	CASSSQPQGFPLFF
TRBV6-5	13	TRBD1	TRBJ1-1	CASSRTGVTEAFF
TRBV4-2	15	TRBD2	TRBJ2-4	CASSPKTSGVNIQYF
TRBV5-1	15	TRBD2	TRBJ2-1	CASSFGLAGEAEQFF
TRBV4-2	12	NA	TRBJ2-7	CASSPGQPEQYF
TRBV5-1	14	NA	TRBJ1-2	CASSLALETYGYTF
TRBV19	15	NA	TRBJ1-4	CASSIGQGRNEKLFF
TRBV10-3	16	NA	TRBJ1-5	CAISEQASTANQPQHF
TRBV18	14	NA	TRBJ2-5	CASSPTGSQETQYF
TRBV20-1	11	NA	TRBJ1-1	CSARQVTEAFF
TRBV7-8	12	NA	TRBJ2-5	CASSPVRETQYF
TRBV20-1	15	NA	TRBJ1-6	CSASVRVKGYSPLHF
TRBV2	13	NA	TRBJ1-1	CASRGLSNTEAFF
TRBV7-8	14	NA	TRBJ2-5	CASSLKRSQETQYF
TRBV10-1	15	TRBD2	TRBJ2-5	CASSDGSGGSETQYF
TRBV7-9	11	TRBD1	TRBJ1-3	CASSDRGTIYF
TRBV18	14	NA	TRBJ1-5	CASSSSTGNQPQHF
TRBV6-4	14	NA	TRBJ2-2	CASSPEQGTGELFF
TRBV18	14	NA	TRBJ2-5	CASSPPSREETQYF
TRBV6-5	15	NA	TRBJ1-5	CASSKDWGGNQPQHF
TRBV2	18	NA	TRBJ1-3	CASSDQLVGGSSGNTIYF
TRBV7-9	16	NA	TRBJ2-7	CASSSGGGQKAHEQYF
TRBV6-5	14	NA	TRBJ2-1	CASSYGTRAAEQFF
TRBV10-3	17	TRBD1	TRBJ1-1	CAISGAPDRALNTEAFF
TRBV5-1	15	NA	TRBJ2-3	CASSLNKGVTDTQYF
TRBV25-1	15	TRBD1	TRBJ1-5	CASSDPGQGQQPQHF